This entry lists 9 T cell receptor beta chains sequenced from one sample in a study of cytomegalovirus exposure and HLA in healthy donors. The PCR contained 60 Vbeta and 13 Jbeta primers. Profiling relied on immunoSEQ multiplex PCR, and the TCRdb table lists in-frame clones only, not all of them. This table has under 250,000 clones, about 86% appearing once. Input material: PBMCs. Every receptor here comes from a woman in her sixties or seventies in good health and CMV-seropositive.

This chain links TRBV5-1 with TRBJ2-5; the match to TRBD1 covers 7 bases. The end of the DNA is better explained by TRBJ2-7, so the J call may be wrong. The CDR3 totals 13 residues. CDR1 and CDR2 (germline): SGHRS, YFSETQ. The CDR3 loop is CASSSGTDYEQYF. The DNA for the CDR3 is TGCGCCAGCAGCTCAGGGACAGACTACGAGCAGTACTTC.

The rearrangement links TRBV5-4 to TRBJ2-3; D possibly corresponds to TRBD2 (6 bases). The CDR3 sequence is 15 residues long. Germline V CDR1 and CDR2: SGHNT, YYREEE (reference sequence). V shed 2 bases and J shed 2 bases, with 12 bases lying between them. Here the CDR3 DNA reads TGTGCCAGCAGCTTAGCGGGCCCTTCCACAGATACGCAGTATTTT. Translation: CASSLAGPSTDTQYF.

This clone was counted a single time. CDR3 residues: CAISESQGTGTTDTQYF. The CDR3 DNA reads as TGTGCCATCAGTGAGTCCCAGGGAACAGGGACCACAGATACGCAGTATTTT. V and J are TRBV10-3 and TRBJ2-3, with TRBD1 as a possible D gene (6 bases). Germline-derived CDR1 and CDR2 are ENHRY and SYGVKD. This CDR3 contains 17 residues. V lost 0 bases and J lost 2, with 15 bases in between.

Regarding this clone: Other DNA sequences within the sample encode an identical CDR3. This rearrangement joins TRBV6-4 to TRBJ2-2; possible D gene TRBD2, 5 bases. This CDR3 spans 13 amino acids. Looked up from germline, CDR1 is MRHNA and CDR2 is SNTAGT. Deletions cut 6 bases from V and 1 base from J, with 6 bases between. CDR3 residues: CASRRENTGELFF. CDR3 in DNA: TGTGCCAGCAGACGGGAGAACACCGGGGAGCTGTTTTTT.

About this clone: Distinct nucleotide sequences in the sample also encode this CDR3. The CDR3 DNA is TGTGCCAGCAGCCCCGGGACTAGCGGGAGAACAGATACGCAGTATTTT. Translating it yields CASSPGTSGRTDTQYF. The chain employs TRBV7-9 and TRBJ2-3; 14 bases map to TRBD2. V trimming: 5 bases; J trimming: 3 bases; junction bases outside the gene matches: 4. CDR3 size: 16 residues. CDR1 and CDR2 from the germline V gene are SEHNR and FQNEAQ (reference sequence).

The rearrangement links TRBV10-3 to TRBJ2-7; 9 bases are a match to TRBD2. V lost 6 bases, J lost 4 bases, and 7 bases stayed unmatched. Looked up from germline, CDR1 is ENHRY and CDR2 is SYGVKD. The CDR3 loop spans 14 amino acids. CDR3 region: CAISWSSGNYEQYF. CDR3 nucleotides: TGTGCCATCAGCTGGTCTAGCGGGAATTACGAGCAGTACTTC.

The rearrangement joins TRBV6-6 to TRBJ1-3, with a tentative D call TRBD1 (6 bases). There are 14 residues in the CDR3. Germline lookup yields CDR1 MNHNY and CDR2 SVGAGI (reference sequence). With 2 bases removed from V and 2 bases from J, the gap between germline ends came to 7 bases. The CDR3 here is CASSYEGAGNTIYF. The CDR3 nucleotides are TGTGCCAGCAGTTACGAGGGGGCTGGAAACACCATATATTTT.

This clone has only one observation. CDR3 sequence: CASSLVLAEGGTQYF. In DNA form, the CDR3 reads TGTGCCAGCAGTTTGGTTCTAGCGGAGGGGGGTACGCAGTATTTT. The genes are TRBV28 and TRBJ2-3, with a weak D call TRBD2 (7 bases). The V and J ends lost 3 bases and 8 bases respectively, with 18 bases between them. Per germline, CDR1 MDHEN and CDR2 SYDVKM. There are 15 residues in the CDR3.

The rearrangement uses TRBV12-5 and TRBJ1-5; 9 bases agree with TRBD1. CDR1 and CDR2 from the germline V gene are LGHNT and FRNRAP. The CDR3 has 16 amino acids. J was trimmed by 2 bases and V by 5 bases; bases with no gene match: 7. The CDR3 DNA reads as TGTGCTAGTGGTCCTACAGGGGGCCTCGGCAATCAGCCCCAGCATTTT. Its translation: CASGPTGGLGNQPQHF. Full variable domain (remainder filled in from reference TRBV12-5 and TRBJ1-5): DARVTQTPRHKVTEMGQEVTMRCQPILGHNTVFWYRQTMMQGLELLAYFRNRAPLDDSGMPKDRFSAEMPDATLATLKIQPSEPRDSAVYFCASGPTGGLGNQPQHFGDGTRLSIL.